The entry below describes one T cell receptor beta chain. The same CDR3 can be traced to other DNA sequences in this sample. Method: immunoSEQ multiplex PCR; TCRdb's copy keeps in-frame clones and lacks some. The sample has fewer than 60,000 clones; 75% to 90% are singletons. This sample stems from a study of PD-L1 blockade in urothelial cancer. Across the whole study: Prior exposure to chemotherapy in patients amounted to 0 to 3 regimens received. Blood drawn 3 weeks (second dose) and 6 weeks after treatment start was analyzed. Specimens of blood held a median count of 141,255 T cells.

The time point is: pretreatment peripheral blood. The V gene's germline CDR1 is LNHDA and CDR2 SQIVND (reference sequence). V was shortened by 3 bases and J by 4 bases, with 10 bases between the two germline ends. The CDR3 is 13 amino acids. This clonotype was sampled from a man aged 50-60 years with urothelial cancer. The starting material was PBMCs, obtained around atezolizumab (anti-PD-L1) treatment. The chain links TRBV19 to TRBJ2-7; a possible D gene is TRBD1 (5 bases). Here the CDR3 DNA reads TGTGCCAGTAGTATCAGGGTTTCTTACGAGCAGTACTTC. It encodes CASSIRVSYEQYF.